These 11 T cell receptor beta chains came from one sample sequenced in a study of CD8 T cells in Susac syndrome. Reverse transcription of about 0.5 to 1 ug RNA was carried out with random hexamers. MiXCR, applied by TCRdb to the immunoSEQ multiplex PCR reads, yields one record per CDR3 protein. The sample shows about 240,000 distinct CDR3 sequences, 90% to 96% of them seen only once. The sample was CD4+ T cells from PBMCs. These receptors were collected from a human donor with Susac syndrome.

The chain couples TRBV5-1 to TRBJ2-7, with a tentative D call TRBD2 (5 bases). Germline V gene data show CDR1 as SGHRS and CDR2 as YFSETQ. The CDR3 is 15 amino acids. The V gene lost 0 bases and the J gene lost 3 bases, with 13 bases spanning the gap. The CDR3 loop reads CASSLALRASYEQYF. The CDR3, as DNA: TGCGCCAGCAGCTTGGCCTTGCGGGCCAGCTACGAGCAGTACTTC.

V and J are TRBV18 and TRBJ2-1; D is unclear. The CDR3 contains 12 residues. Germline CDR1 and CDR2: KGHSH and LQKENI. The V end was cut by 2 bases, the J end by 9 bases, with 8 bases between. CDR3 sequence reads: CASSPLGSEQFF. The CDR3 DNA reads as TGTGCCAGCTCACCATTGGGCAGTGAGCAGTTCTTC.

This chain connects TRBV12-3 or TRBV12-4 to TRBJ2-1; no firm D call. Trimming stripped 2 bases from V and 10 bases from J, with 12 bases between. This CDR3 is 13 amino acids long. This chain's CDR3 is CASSLKTLQEQFF. The CDR3 coding sequence is TGTGCCAGCAGTTTAAAGACCCTACAAGAGCAGTTCTTC.

The rearrangement links TRBV20-1 to TRBJ1-1; weak D call: TRBD1 (5 bases). The CDR3 has 13 amino acids. Germline values: CDR1 DFQATT, CDR2 SNEGSKA (reference sequence). The V gene lost 5 bases and the J gene lost 5 bases, with 15 bases spanning the gap. CDR3 bases: TGCAGTGCTCGGGACTCCCTGGGGACTGAAGCTTTCTTT. It encodes CSARDSLGTEAFF.

The CDR3 nucleotides are TGTGCCAGCAGTTACTTTAGCGGGCGGGAAAACATTCAGTACTTC. Translating it yields CASSYFSGRENIQYF. The rearrangement links TRBV6-5 to TRBJ2-4; the match to TRBD2 covers 7 bases. V was clipped by 1 base and J by 5 bases; unmatched bases: 5. CDR1 and CDR2 (germline): MNHEY, SVGAGI. The CDR3 loop spans 15 amino acids.

This clonotype was counted once. V usage is TRBV7-9 and J usage is TRBJ1-2, with a tentative D call TRBD1 (5 bases). Germline CDR1 and CDR2: SEHNR and FQNEAQ (reference sequence). The CDR3 is 14 amino acids. V was clipped by 1 base and J by 4 bases, with 10 bases between them. CDR3 sequence (DNA): TGTGCCAGCAGCTTAGAAACGGGGCTCTATGGCTACACCTTC. Translated, it gives CASSLETGLYGYTF.

The rearrangement joins TRBV20-1 to TRBJ1-2; D possibly corresponds to TRBD1 (6 bases). V lost 6 bases and J lost 6, with 20 bases in between. The CDR3 is made up of 14 amino acids. Germline-derived CDR1 and CDR2 are DFQATT and SNEGSKA (reference sequence). The CDR3 here is CSANYRVALDGYTF. CDR3 nucleotides: TGCAGTGCCAATTACAGGGTAGCCCTGGATGGCTACACCTTC.

The V and J genes are TRBV7-9 and TRBJ2-5, with no clear D. The germline gives CDR1 SEHNR, CDR2 FQNEAQ (reference sequence). The ends were cut back, 2 bases at V and 4 bases at J, with 11 bases in the middle. The CDR3 is made up of 14 amino acids. Written as DNA, the CDR3 is TGTGCCAGCAGCTTAAGGGCGGAGTCAGAGACCCAGTACTTC. Its protein product is CASSLRAESETQYF.

This chain uses TRBV29-1 with TRBJ2-1; perhaps TRBD2 as D (6 bases). There are 13 residues in the CDR3. V dropped 1 base and J dropped 15 bases, with 19 bases sitting between them. Per germline, CDR1 SQVTM and CDR2 ANQGSEA. The CDR3 DNA reads TGCAGCGTTGAAGGGGAGGCCCGTGGGCGACTGTTCTTC. It specifies CSVEGEARGRLFF.

CDR3 sequence: CAWSVGRTSGGTDTQYF. The CDR3 DNA reads as TGTGCCTGGAGTGTAGGAAGGACTAGCGGGGGCACAGATACGCAGTATTTT. This chain joins TRBV30 and TRBJ2-3, with TRBD2 matching 12 bases. Germline values: CDR1 GTSNPN, CDR2 SVGIG (reference sequence). The length of the CDR3 is 17 residues. V was clipped by 0 bases and J by 1 base; unmatched bases: 5.

The chain combines TRBV12-3 or TRBV12-4 with TRBJ1-1, with 10 positions matching TRBD1. The CDR3 has 16 residues. V dropped 5 bases and J dropped 7; count of bases not matched to a gene: 13. The CDR3 DNA follows: TGTGCCAGCAGTGTAGACAGGGGGCCTACTGCAGTTGAAGCTTTCTTT. It codes for CASSVDRGPTAVEAFF.